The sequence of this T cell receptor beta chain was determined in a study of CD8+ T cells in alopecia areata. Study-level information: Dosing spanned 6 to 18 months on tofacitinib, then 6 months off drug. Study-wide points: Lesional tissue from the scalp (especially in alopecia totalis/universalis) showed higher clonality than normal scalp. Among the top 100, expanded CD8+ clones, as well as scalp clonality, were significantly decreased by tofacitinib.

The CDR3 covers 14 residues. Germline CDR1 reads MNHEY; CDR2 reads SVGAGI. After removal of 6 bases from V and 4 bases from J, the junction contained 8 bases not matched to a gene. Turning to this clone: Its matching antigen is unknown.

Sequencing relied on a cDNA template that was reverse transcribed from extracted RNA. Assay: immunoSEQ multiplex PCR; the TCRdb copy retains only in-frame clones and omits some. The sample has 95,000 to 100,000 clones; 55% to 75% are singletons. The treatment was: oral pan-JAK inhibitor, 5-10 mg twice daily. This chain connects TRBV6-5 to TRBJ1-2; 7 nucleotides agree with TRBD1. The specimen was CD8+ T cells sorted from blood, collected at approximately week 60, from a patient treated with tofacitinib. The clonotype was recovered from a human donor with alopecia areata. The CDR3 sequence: CASSSLEGAYGYTF. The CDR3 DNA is TGTGCCAGCAGCTCCCTGGAGGGGGCCTATGGCTACACCTTC.